The 3 T cell receptor beta chains below were found in one sample sequenced in a study of blood T cell repertoires in COVID-19. TCRdb's copy holds only in-frame clones and misses some; the assay was immunoSEQ multiplex PCR. This table has tens of thousands of clones, approximately 90% appearing once. Sequencing was performed on peripheral blood. Receptors originate from a human donor with active COVID-19. The donor label of this sample is uncertain.

This chain's CDR3 is CASSSGVQTNEKLFF. For the CDR3, the DNA is TGCGCCAGCAGCTCGGGTGTGCAAACTAATGAAAAACTGTTTTTT. The rearrangement uses TRBV5-1 and TRBJ1-4; unclear D gene. CDR1 and CDR2 (germline): SGHRS, YFSETQ. The ends were cut back, 3 bases at V and 1 base at J, with 10 bases in the middle. The CDR3 contains 15 residues.

The gene calls are TRBV10-3 and TRBJ1-5; D might be TRBD1 (5 bases). CDR3 length: 14 residues. V gave up 3 bases and J gave up 3 bases, with 9 bases separating them. Germline lookup yields CDR1 ENHRY and CDR2 SYGVKD. In DNA form, the CDR3 reads TGTGCCATCAGTGATCTGGGGCACAATCAGCCCCAGCATTTT. Translating it yields CAISDLGHNQPQHF.

The V and J genes are TRBV29-1 and TRBJ2-7, with no clear D. The germline V and J ends were trimmed by 0 bases and 0 bases, with 6 bases remaining between them. CDR1 SQVTM and CDR2 ANQGSEA come from the germline V gene. The CDR3 contains 13 residues. CDR3 loop: CSVEENSSYEQYF. The CDR3 DNA sequence: TGCAGCGTTGAAGAGAACAGCTCCTACGAGCAGTACTTC.